These 2 T cell receptor beta chains share one sample of origin, sequenced in a study of early T cells in non-severe SARS-CoV-2 infection. MiXCR, applied by TCRdb to the 5' RACE reads, yields one record per CDR3 protein. The data hold about 42,000 distinct CDR3 sequences, with roughly 7.1% observed a single time. Sequenced material: whole blood. Receptor source: an adult who was a healthcare worker with PCR-confirmed SARS-CoV-2 infection or an uninfected control (not recorded which).

This clonotype has at least ten counts. The gene calls are TRBV7-9 and TRBJ2-7; possible D gene TRBD1, 6 bases. CDR3 length: 15 residues. V dropped 5 bases and J dropped 3 bases, with 17 bases sitting between them. Germline V gives CDR1 SEHNR, CDR2 FQNEAQ (reference sequence). CDR3 loop: CASSMSGTWGYEQYF. CDR3 nucleotide sequence: TGTGCCAGCAGCATGTCCGGGACATGGGGCTACGAGCAGTACTTC.

The V and J genes are TRBV19 and TRBJ2-1; 12 nucleotides agree with TRBD2. Germline V gives CDR1 LNHDA, CDR2 SQIVND (reference sequence). V trimming: 7 bases; J trimming: 8 bases; junction bases outside the gene matches: 9. The length of the CDR3 is 15 residues. CDR3 loop: CASTYGTSGFYEQFF. For the CDR3, the DNA is TGTGCCAGTACCTACGGGACTAGCGGGTTCTATGAGCAGTTCTTC.